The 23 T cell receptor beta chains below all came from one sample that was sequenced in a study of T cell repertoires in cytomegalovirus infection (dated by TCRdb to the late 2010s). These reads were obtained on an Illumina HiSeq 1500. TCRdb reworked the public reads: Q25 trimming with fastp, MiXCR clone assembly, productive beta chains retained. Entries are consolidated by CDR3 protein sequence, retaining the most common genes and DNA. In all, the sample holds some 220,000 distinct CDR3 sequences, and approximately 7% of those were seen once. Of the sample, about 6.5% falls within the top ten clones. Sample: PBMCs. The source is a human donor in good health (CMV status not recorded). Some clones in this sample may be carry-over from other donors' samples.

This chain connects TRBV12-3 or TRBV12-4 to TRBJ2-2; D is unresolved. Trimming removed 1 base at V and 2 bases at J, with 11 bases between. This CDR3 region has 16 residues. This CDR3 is CASSLGFRINTGELFF. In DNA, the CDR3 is TGTGCCAGCAGTTTAGGGTTTCGGATCAACACCGGGGAGCTGTTTTTT.

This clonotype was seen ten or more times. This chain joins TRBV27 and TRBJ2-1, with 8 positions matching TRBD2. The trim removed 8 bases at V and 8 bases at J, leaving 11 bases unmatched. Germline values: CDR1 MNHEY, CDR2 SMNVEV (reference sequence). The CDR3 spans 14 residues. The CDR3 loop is CASFGGGLGDEQFF. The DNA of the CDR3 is TGTGCCAGCTTTGGCGGGGGGCTCGGGGATGAGCAGTTCTTC.

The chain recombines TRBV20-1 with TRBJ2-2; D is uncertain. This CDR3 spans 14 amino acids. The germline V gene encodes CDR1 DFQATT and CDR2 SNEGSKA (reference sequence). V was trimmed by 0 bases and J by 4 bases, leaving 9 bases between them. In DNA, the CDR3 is TGCAGTGCTAGAGATCGCAGGTCCACCGGGGAGCTGTTTTTT. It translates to CSARDRRSTGELFF.

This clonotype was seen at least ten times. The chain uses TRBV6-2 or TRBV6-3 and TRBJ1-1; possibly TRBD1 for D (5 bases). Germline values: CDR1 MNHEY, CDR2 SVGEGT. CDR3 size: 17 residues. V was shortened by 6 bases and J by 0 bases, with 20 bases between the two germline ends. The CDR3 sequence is CASREGSSSHLNTEAFF. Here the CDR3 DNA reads TGTGCCAGCAGGGAGGGGTCCAGCTCCCACCTGAACACTGAAGCTTTCTTT.

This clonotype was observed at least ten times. The CDR3 DNA reads TGCAGTGCTTTTGGGGGACAGGGGAACACCGGGGAGCTGTTTTTT. It specifies CSAFGGQGNTGELFF. The chain combines TRBV20-1 with TRBJ2-2, with 9 bases that match TRBD1. The CDR3 covers 15 residues. CDR1 and CDR2 (germline): DFQATT, SNEGSKA (reference sequence). J lost 1 base, V lost 5 bases, and 5 bases had no gene match.

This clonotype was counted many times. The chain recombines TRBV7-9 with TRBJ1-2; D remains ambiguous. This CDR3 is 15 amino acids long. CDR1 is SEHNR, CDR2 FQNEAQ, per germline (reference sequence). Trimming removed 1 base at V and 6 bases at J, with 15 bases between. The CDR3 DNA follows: TGTGCCAGCAGCTTAGGGACTAGGGTTTACCATGGCTACACCTTC. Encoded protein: CASSLGTRVYHGYTF.

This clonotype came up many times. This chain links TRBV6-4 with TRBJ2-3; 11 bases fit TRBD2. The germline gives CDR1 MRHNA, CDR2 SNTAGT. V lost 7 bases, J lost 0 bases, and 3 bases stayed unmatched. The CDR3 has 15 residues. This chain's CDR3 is CASTRLAGSTDTQYF. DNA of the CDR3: TGTGCCAGCACCCGACTAGCGGGGAGCACAGATACGCAGTATTTT.

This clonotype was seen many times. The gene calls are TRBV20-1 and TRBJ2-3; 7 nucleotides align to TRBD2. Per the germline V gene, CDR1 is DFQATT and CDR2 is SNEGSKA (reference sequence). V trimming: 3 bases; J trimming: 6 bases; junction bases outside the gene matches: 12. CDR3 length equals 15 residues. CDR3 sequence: CSASPGLVGSDTQYF. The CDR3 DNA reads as TGCAGTGCTAGTCCCGGACTAGTGGGGTCGGATACGCAGTATTTT.

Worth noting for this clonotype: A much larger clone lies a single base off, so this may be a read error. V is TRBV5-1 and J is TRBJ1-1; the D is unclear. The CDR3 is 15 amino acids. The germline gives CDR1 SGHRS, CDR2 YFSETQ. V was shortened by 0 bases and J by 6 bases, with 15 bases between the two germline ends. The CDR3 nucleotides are TGCGCCAGCAGCTTGGGTTCGGACCTTGATGCTGAAGCTTTCTTT. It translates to CASSLGSDLDAEAFF. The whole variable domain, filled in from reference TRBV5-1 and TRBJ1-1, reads KAGVTQTPRYLIKTRGQQVTLSCSPISGHRSVSWYQQTPGQGLQFLFEYFSETQRNKGNFPGRFSGRQFSNSRSEMNVSTLELGDSALYLCASSLGSDLDAEAFFGQGTRLTVV.

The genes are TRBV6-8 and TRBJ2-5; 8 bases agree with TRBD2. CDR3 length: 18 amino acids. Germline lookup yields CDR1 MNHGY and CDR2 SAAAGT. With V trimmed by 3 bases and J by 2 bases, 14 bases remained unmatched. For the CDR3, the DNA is TGTGCCAGCAGTTATGCTAGCACCGGGGGGGGGGGTCAAGAGACCCAGTACTTC. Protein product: CASSYASTGGGGQETQYF.

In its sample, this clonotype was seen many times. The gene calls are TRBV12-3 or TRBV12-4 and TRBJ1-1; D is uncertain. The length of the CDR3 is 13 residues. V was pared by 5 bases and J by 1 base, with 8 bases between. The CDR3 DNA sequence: TGTGCCAGCAGTGTCCTCAGGAACACTGAAGCTTTCTTT. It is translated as CASSVLRNTEAFF.

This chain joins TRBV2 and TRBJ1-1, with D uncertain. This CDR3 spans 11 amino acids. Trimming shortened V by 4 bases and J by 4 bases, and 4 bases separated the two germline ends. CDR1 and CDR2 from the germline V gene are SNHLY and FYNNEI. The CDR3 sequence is CASSGSTEAFF. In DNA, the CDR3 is TGTGCCAGCAGTGGTAGCACTGAAGCTTTCTTT.

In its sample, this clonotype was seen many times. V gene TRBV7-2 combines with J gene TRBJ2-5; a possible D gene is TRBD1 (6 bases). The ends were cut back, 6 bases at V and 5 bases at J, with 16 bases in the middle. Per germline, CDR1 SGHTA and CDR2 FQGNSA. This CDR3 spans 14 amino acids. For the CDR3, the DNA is TGTGCCAGCAGAGAGGAAGGGGGTTGGGAGACCCAGTACTTC. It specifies CASREEGGWETQYF.

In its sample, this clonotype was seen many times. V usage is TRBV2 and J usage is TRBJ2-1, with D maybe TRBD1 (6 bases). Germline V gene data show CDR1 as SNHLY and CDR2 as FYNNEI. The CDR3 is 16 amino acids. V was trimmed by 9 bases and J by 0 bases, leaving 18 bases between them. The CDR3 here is CASPRGSVSSYNEQFF. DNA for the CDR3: TGTGCCAGTCCGAGGGGGTCCGTTAGCTCCTACAATGAGCAGTTCTTC.

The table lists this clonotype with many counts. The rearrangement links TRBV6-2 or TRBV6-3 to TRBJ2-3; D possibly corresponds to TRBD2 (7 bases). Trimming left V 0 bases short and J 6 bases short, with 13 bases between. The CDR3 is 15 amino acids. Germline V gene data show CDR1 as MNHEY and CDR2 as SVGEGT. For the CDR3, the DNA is TGTGCCAGCAGTTACTCAACGGGGGGCGGCGATACGCAGTATTTT. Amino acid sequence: CASSYSTGGGDTQYF.

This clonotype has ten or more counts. CDR3 protein: CASSQDLRGTLSKNIQYF. The CDR3 DNA sequence: TGTGCCAGCAGCCAAGATCTGAGGGGGACATTGTCCAAAAACATTCAGTACTTC. The rearrangement uses TRBV4-2 and TRBJ2-4; tentative D call: TRBD1 (6 bases). The CDR3 has 18 amino acids. Trimming took 0 bases from V and 2 from J, leaving 17 bases between them. Germline CDR1 and CDR2: LGHNA and YNFKEQ.

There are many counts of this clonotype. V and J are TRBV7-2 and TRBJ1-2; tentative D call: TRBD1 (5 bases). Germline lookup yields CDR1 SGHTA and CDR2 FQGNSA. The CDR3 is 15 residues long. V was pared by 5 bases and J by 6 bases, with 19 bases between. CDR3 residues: CASSPQGLEGHGYTF. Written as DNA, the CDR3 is TGTGCCAGCAGCCCTCAGGGTCTAGAGGGCCATGGCTACACCTTC. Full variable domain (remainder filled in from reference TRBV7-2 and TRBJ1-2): GAGVSQSPSNKVTEKGKDVELRCDPISGHTALYWYRQSLGQGLEFLIYFQGNSAPDKSGLPSDRFSAERTGGSVSTLTIQRTQQEDSAVYLCASSPQGLEGHGYTFGSGTRLTVV.

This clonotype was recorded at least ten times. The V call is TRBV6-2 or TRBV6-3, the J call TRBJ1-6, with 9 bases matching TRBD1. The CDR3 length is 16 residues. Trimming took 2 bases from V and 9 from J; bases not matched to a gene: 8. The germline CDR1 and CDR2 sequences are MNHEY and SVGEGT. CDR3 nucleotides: TGTGCCAGCAGTTACACCGGGACAGGGTTCTCTTCACCCCTCCACTTT. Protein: CASSYTGTGFSSPLHF.

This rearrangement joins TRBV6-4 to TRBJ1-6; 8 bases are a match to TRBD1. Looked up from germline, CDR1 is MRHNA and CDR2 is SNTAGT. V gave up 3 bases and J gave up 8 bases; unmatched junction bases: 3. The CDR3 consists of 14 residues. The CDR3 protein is CASSEKQGDSPLHF. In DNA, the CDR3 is TGTGCCAGCAGTGAAAAACAGGGGGATTCACCCCTCCACTTT.

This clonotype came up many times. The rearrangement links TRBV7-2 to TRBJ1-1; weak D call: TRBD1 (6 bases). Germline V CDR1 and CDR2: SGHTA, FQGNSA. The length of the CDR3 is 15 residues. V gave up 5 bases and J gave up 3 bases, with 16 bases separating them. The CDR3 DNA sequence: TGTGCCAGCAGCCTAGGCCGGGGGGCAGACACTGAAGCTTTCTTT. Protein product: CASSLGRGADTEAFF.

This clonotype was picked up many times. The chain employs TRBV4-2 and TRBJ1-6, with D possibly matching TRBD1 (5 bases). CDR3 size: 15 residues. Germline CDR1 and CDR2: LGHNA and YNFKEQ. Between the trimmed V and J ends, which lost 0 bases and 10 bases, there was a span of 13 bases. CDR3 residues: CASSQEVTAESPLHF. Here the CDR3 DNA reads TGTGCCAGCAGCCAAGAAGTGACAGCAGAATCACCCCTCCACTTT.

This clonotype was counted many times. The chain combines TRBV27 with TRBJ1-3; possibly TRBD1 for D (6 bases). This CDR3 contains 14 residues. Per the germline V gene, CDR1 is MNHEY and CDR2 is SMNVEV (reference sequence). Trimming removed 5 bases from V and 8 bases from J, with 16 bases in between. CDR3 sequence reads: CASSPRTAADTIYF. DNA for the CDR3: TGTGCCAGCAGTCCACGGACAGCCGCGGACACCATATATTTT.

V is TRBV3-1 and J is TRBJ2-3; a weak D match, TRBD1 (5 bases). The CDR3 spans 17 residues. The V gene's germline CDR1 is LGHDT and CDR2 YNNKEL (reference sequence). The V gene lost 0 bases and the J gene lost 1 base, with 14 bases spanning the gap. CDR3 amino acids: CASSQDFRQGGTDTQYF. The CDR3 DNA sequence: TGTGCCAGCAGCCAAGATTTCCGGCAGGGTGGCACAGATACGCAGTATTTT.